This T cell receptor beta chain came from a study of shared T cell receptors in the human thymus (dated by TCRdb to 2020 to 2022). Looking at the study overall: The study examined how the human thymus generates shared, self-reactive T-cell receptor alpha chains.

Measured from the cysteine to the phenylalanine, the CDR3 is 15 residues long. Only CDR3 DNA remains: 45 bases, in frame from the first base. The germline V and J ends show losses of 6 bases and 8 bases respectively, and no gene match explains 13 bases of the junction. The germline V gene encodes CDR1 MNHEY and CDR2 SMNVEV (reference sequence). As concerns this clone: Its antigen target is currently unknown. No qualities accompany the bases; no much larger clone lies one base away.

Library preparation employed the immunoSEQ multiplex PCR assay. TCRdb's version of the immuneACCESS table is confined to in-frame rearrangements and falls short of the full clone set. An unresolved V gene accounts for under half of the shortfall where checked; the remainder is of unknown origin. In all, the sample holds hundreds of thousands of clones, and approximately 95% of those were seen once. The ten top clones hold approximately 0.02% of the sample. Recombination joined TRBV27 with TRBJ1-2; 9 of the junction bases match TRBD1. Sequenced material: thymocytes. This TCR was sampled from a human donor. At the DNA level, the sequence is TGTGCCAGCAGCCTACAGGGGGCGCTTGGGGGCGGCTACACCTTC. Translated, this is CASSLQGALGGGYTF.